Many counts were recorded for the clone carrying this T cell receptor beta chain. Germline trimming cut 4 bases from V and 4 bases from J; bases unmatched to any gene: 5. CDR1 is SGHRS and CDR2 is YFSETQ in the germline V gene. The CDR3 consists of 14 residues. TCR beta CDR3 sequences were amplified from RNA transcripts. In the first-round RT-PCR of the TCR CDR3, the HTBI primer set was used. TCRdb redid the calling of the multiplex PCR reads with MiXCR, one entry per CDR3 protein. The sample has approximately 690,000 distinct CDR3 sequences; around 15% are singletons. This sample was included in a study of T cells in Graves' hyperthyroidism and ophthalmopathy. Any patient presenting with uncontrolled infection, other autoimmune disease, pregnancy or lactation was left out.

Specimen: blood. This chain connects TRBV5-1 to TRBJ2-1; TRBD1 aligns across 7 bases. The receptor was derived from a woman between 45 and 65 years old with Graves' ophthalmopathy. This CDR3 reads CASSTGQQYNEQFF. Written as DNA, the CDR3 is TGCGCCAGCAGCACGGGACAGCAATACAATGAGCAGTTCTTC.